The text below deals with one T cell receptor beta chain. This clonotype was recorded at least ten times. Which antigen it targets is not known. Base quality data are lacking; no much larger clone is found one base away. The CDR3 has 15 amino acids, counting the end cysteine and phenylalanine. The only DNA kept is the CDR3, 45 bases in frame from the first base. The germline ends are 11 bases apart after V is trimmed by 0 bases and J by 5 bases. CDR1 and CDR2 (SGHTS, YDEGEE) derive from the germline V gene. These data belong to a study of CD8+CD57+ T cells in acquired aplastic anemia (dated by TCRdb to the late 2010s). Regarding the research as a whole: DNA extracted from sorted CD4+ and CD8+ cells had a mean of approximately 3.5 ug, with a range of roughly 0.19 to 27.4 ug. Healthy donor samples averaged about 10 million reads for CD4+ and roughly 11 million for CD8+ cells.

General conclusions and limits of the study: CD8+ Simpson's diversity did not differ significantly between patients and healthy controls (P=0.060). Around 27 CD8+ CDR3 sequences were found in both patients and controls but appeared to be highly expressed in patients and within the immunodominant clones of the patients.

Genomic DNA was used as template for profiling of TCR beta VDJ combinations and CDR3 sequences. An Illumina HiSeq 2000 was the platform used for TCR repertoire sequencing. Under the source paper's analysis protocol: Repertoires were assessed using TRBV/TRBJ rearrangement plots, CDR3 size and DJ length profiles, and Simpson's diversity index. The immunodominant clone was defined as the most abundant DNA sequence in deep sequencing data. CDR3 amino acid sequences were checked for sharing across subjects and were also compared against the VDJdb database and published repertoires. The public sequencing data were trimmed at Q25 with fastp and processed into clonotypes with MiXCR by TCRdb, which kept only in-frame beta chains. CDR3 protein duplicates are merged, each entry listing the most common genes and DNA. The V and J calls were determined by TCRdb, not by the authors. This sample holds about 190,000 distinct CDR3 sequences; about half were observed only once. Clones ranked in the top ten supply 16% of the sample.

In the study, sorted CD4+ and CD8+ blood T cells from patients with severe aplastic anemia and from healthy subjects underwent deep sequencing of TCR repertoires. Ficoll-Paque density gradient centrifugation was used to isolate peripheral blood mononuclear cells. Before DNA extraction, CD4+ and CD8+ T cells were sorted by FACS or by magnetic beads. Source material: sorted CD4+, CD8+, or CD8+CD57+ T cells (not recorded which) from PBMCs. The TCR originated in a human donor in good health, serving as a control. The chain is assembled from TRBV5-8 and TRBJ2-2; no D gene is confidently identified. The nucleotide sequence reads TGTGCCAGCAGCTTGGACCCCCGACTTACCGGGGAGCTGTTTTTT. Its translation reads: CASSLDPRLTGELFF.